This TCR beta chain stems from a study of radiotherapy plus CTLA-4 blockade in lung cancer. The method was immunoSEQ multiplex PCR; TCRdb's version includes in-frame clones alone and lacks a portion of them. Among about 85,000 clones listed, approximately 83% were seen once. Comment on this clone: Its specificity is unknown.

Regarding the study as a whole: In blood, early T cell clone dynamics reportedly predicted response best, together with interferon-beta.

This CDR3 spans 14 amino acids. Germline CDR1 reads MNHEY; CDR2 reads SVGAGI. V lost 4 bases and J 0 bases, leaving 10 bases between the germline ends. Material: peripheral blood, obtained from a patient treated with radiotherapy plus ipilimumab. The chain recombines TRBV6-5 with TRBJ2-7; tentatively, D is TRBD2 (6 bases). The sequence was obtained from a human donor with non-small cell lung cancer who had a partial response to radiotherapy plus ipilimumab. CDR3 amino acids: CASSLPGDSYEQYF. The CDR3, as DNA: TGTGCCAGCAGTTTACCGGGGGACTCCTACGAGCAGTACTTC.